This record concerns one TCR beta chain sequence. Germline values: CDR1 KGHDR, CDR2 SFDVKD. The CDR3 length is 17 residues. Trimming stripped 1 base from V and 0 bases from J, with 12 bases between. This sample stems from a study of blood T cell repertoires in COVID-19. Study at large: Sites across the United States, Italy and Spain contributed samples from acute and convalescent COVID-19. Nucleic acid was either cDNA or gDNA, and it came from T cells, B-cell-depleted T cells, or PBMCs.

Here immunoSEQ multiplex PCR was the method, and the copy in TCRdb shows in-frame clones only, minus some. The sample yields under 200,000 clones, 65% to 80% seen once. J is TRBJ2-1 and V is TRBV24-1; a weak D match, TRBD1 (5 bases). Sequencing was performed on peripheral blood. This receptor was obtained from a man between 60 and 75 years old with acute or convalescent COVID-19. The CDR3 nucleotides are TGTGCCACCAGTGATTTTCGTGGGGCGAGCTCCTACAATGAGCAGTTCTTC. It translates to CATSDFRGASSYNEQFF.